This T cell receptor beta chain came from a study of HIV-infected patients and healthy controls. Broader study findings: With just sixteen HIV-infected individuals processed, the findings' generality was considered strongly limited. Slight age and sex differences between study cohorts did not explain the diversity differences.

This clonotype is deemed medium-sized (0.01 to 0.1%). Antigen unknown. The germline gives CDR1 SEHNR, CDR2 FQNEAQ (reference sequence). The V gene end was trimmed by 5 bases and the J gene end by 6 bases; junction bases not matched to a gene: 10. This CDR3 is 17 amino acids long. Reverse transcription used 500 to 550 ng RNA and constant-region primers for alpha and beta. Alpha and beta chain libraries were made separately by chain-specific third strand synthesis with multiplexing indices. One primer pair amplified all rearrangements per chain; each cDNA got molecular barcodes. A 23-cycle PCR with P5s and P7 primers followed a short adapter-adding first PCR. MiXCR was run by TCRdb on the 5' RACE reads, yielding one entry per CDR3 protein. The data show 13,000 or so distinct CDR3 sequences, roughly a tenth seen once. Whole blood was used without fractionation, so all unsorted peripheral T cells were included.

The source is an adult in good health. The chain combines TRBV7-9 with TRBJ2-1; 13 bases are a match to TRBD2. Sequenced sample: blood. CDR3 DNA: TGTGCCAGCAGCCGAGGGGGACTAGCGGGAAACCCCAATGAGCAGTTCTTC. As protein: CASSRGGLAGNPNEQFF.